These 24 T cell receptor beta chains share one sample of origin, sequenced in a study of blood T cells in healthy people across ages (dated by TCRdb to the mid-2010s). Library construction relied on 5' RACE. The instrument was an Illumina HiSeq 2500. A second PCR of roughly 7 to 11 cycles was performed with a sample-barcoded 5' primer and a J-beta primer mix. TCRdb redid the processing of the public reads, applying fastp at Q25 and MiXCR, and retained in-frame beta chains. CDR3 protein sequences are deduplicated, and each keeps its most common genes and DNA. The sample table shows approximately 580,000 distinct CDR3 sequences, and under 30% are seen once. The top ten clones comprise under 9% of the sample. The sample was also linked to a second study, of T cells of mothers and their children.

Sequences were obtained from blood. The receptors were sampled from a boy younger than 18 in good health.

This clonotype was recorded a few times. Sequence at one end of the junction differs from germline and may be a read error. V gene TRBV27 combines with J gene TRBJ1-5, with D possibly TRBD1 on 6 matching bases. CDR1 and CDR2 (germline): MNHEY, SMNVEV (reference sequence). CDR3 length equals 16 residues. For the CDR3, the DNA is TGTGCCAGCAGTCCTACCAGCAGGGGCGACAATCGGCCCCAGCATTTT. Its protein product is CASSPTSRGDNRPQHF.

This clonotype was detected only a few times. The genes are TRBV14 and TRBJ2-7, with D perhaps TRBD2 (6 bases). The germline CDR1 and CDR2 sequences are SGHDN and FVKESK. V dropped 3 bases and J dropped 4 bases, with 7 bases sitting between them. The CDR3 length is 12 residues. The CDR3 DNA is TGTGCCAGCAGCCACGGAGGGTACGAGCAGTACTTC. Encoded protein: CASSHGGYEQYF.

The chain combines TRBV20-1 with TRBJ2-7; 10 bases fit TRBD2. This CDR3 comprises 15 residues. Unmatched junction bases numbered 9, after V lost 5 bases and J lost 2 bases. CDR1 DFQATT and CDR2 SNEGSKA come from the germline V gene (reference sequence). The CDR3 reads CSALHSGGATYEQYF. In nucleotides, the CDR3 is TGCAGTGCTTTACACAGCGGGGGGGCTACCTACGAGCAGTACTTC.

This clonotype was seen a few times. The chain has TRBV2 and TRBJ2-1; 11 bases are shared with TRBD2. Per the germline V gene, CDR1 is SNHLY and CDR2 is FYNNEI. CDR3 length equals 15 residues. Trimming took 3 bases from V and 10 from J; bases not matched to a gene: 8. In nucleotides, the CDR3 is TGTGCCAGCAGTGAGGAGGGACTAGCGGCTTACGAGCAGTTCTTC. Amino acid sequence: CASSEEGLAAYEQFF.

The chain combines TRBV6-5 with TRBJ1-2; D possibly corresponds to TRBD1 (5 bases). The germline gives CDR1 MNHEY, CDR2 SVGAGI. CDR3 length: 14 amino acids. V shed 3 bases and J shed 5 bases, with 13 bases lying between them. CDR3 region: CASSYLGGRYGYTF. CDR3 nucleotide sequence: TGTGCCAGCAGTTATCTGGGGGGGAGATATGGCTACACCTTC.

This clonotype appeared a few times. This sequence joins TRBV7-9 and TRBJ1-2; 7 bases align to TRBD1. The germline gives CDR1 SEHNR, CDR2 FQNEAQ (reference sequence). This CDR3 is 15 amino acids long. V lost 6 bases to trimming and J lost 0 bases; unmatched junction nucleotides: 7. CDR3 region: CASRQGTDTNYGYTF. The CDR3 nucleotides read TGTGCCAGCAGGCAAGGGACAGATACTAACTATGGCTACACCTTC.

This clonotype has only one observation. The gene calls are TRBV6-6 and TRBJ2-7, with D perhaps TRBD1 or TRBD2 (5 bases each). Trimming removed 7 bases at V and 2 bases at J, with 15 bases between. The CDR3 length is 14 residues. Looked up from germline, CDR1 is MNHNY and CDR2 is SVGAGI (reference sequence). In DNA form, the CDR3 reads TGTGCCAGCACCAGTTTCAGGGACGCCTACGAGCAGTACTTC. Translated: CASTSFRDAYEQYF.

This clonotype was counted a few times. The rearrangement joins TRBV4-3 to TRBJ1-5; D uncertain. Trimming pared 0 bases from V and 4 bases from J, leaving 10 bases between. The CDR3 runs to 15 residues. CDR1 LGHNA and CDR2 YSLEER come from the germline V gene. CDR3 bases: TGCGCCAGCAGCCAAGATCCCCTTTCAAATCAGCCCCAGCATTTT. Residues: CASSQDPLSNQPQHF.

V gene TRBV29-1 combines with J gene TRBJ2-6, with a possible D match to TRBD1 (5 bases). Germline-derived CDR1 and CDR2 are SQVTM and ANQGSEA. V dropped 7 bases and J dropped 2 bases, with 9 bases sitting between them. The CDR3 runs to 13 residues. The CDR3 sequence is CSAWGTGANVLTF. The CDR3 DNA is TGCAGCGCCTGGGGCACTGGGGCCAACGTCCTGACTTTC.

This clonotype has just a few counts. The rearrangement uses TRBV20-1 and TRBJ2-2, with TRBD2 matching 8 bases. The J segment lost 5 bases and the V segment lost 0 bases, leaving 2 bases of the junction unmatched. CDR3 length: 14 residues. Germline V gives CDR1 DFQATT, CDR2 SNEGSKA (reference sequence). CDR3 in amino acids: CSARDERGTGELFF. CDR3 in DNA: TGCAGTGCTAGAGATGAGCGGGGGACCGGGGAGCTGTTTTTT.

V usage is TRBV4-3 and J usage is TRBJ2-5, with D possibly being TRBD1 or TRBD2 (5 bases each). The CDR3 has 14 residues. Per germline, CDR1 LGHNA and CDR2 YSLEER. V gave up 1 base and J gave up 5 bases, with 11 bases separating them. The CDR3 sequence: CASSQARDGETQYF. The CDR3 coding sequence is TGCGCCAGCAGCCAAGCCAGGGACGGGGAGACCCAGTACTTC.

This chain uses TRBV20-1 with TRBJ1-2; 9 bases are shared with TRBD1. The CDR3 loop spans 16 amino acids. Germline lookup yields CDR1 DFQATT and CDR2 SNEGSKA (reference sequence). Trimming removed 6 bases from V and 1 base from J; junction bases left unmatched: 12. CDR3 sequence (DNA): TGCAGTGCCCCCAACCGGGACAGGGCATTTAACTATGGCTACACCTTC. Translating gives CSAPNRDRAFNYGYTF.

The sample holds a few counts of this clonotype. The chain joins TRBV7-6 to TRBJ2-1, with 8 positions matching TRBD1. This CDR3 region has 13 residues. J lost 6 bases, V lost 2 bases, and 0 bases had no gene match. Germline V CDR1 and CDR2: SGHVS, FNYEAQ. The CDR3 sequence: CASSLQGANEQFF. The CDR3 coding sequence is TGTGCCAGCAGCTTACAGGGGGCCAATGAGCAGTTCTTC.

This clonotype was observed a few times. The rearrangement uses TRBV5-1 and TRBJ1-2; D might be TRBD1 (6 bases). This CDR3 has 15 amino acids. With 0 bases removed from V and 5 bases from J, the gap between germline ends came to 14 bases. Germline lookup yields CDR1 SGHRS and CDR2 YFSETQ. CDR3 sequence: CASSLETGQMYGYTF. Here the CDR3 DNA reads TGCGCCAGCAGCTTGGAGACGGGACAAATGTATGGCTACACCTTC. Using reference TRBV5-1 and TRBJ1-2 for the parts outside the CDR3, the full variable domain is KAGVTQTPRYLIKTRGQQVTLSCSPISGHRSVSWYQQTPGQGLQFLFEYFSETQRNKGNFPGRFSGRQFSNSRSEMNVSTLELGDSALYLCASSLETGQMYGYTFGSGTRLTVV.

In its sample, this clonotype was seen many times. The V and J genes are TRBV7-8 and TRBJ1-6; 10 bases line up with TRBD1. Trimming took 4 bases from V and 9 from J; bases not matched to a gene: 6. This CDR3 has 15 residues. CDR1 is SGHVS, CDR2 FQNEAQ, per germline. The CDR3 DNA reads TGTGCCAGCAGCTCCCGCCGGACAGGGGGTTCACCCCTCCACTTT. Its protein is CASSSRRTGGSPLHF. Using reference TRBV7-8 and TRBJ1-6 for the parts outside the CDR3, the full variable domain is GAGVSQSPRYKVAKRGQDVALRCDPISGHVSLFWYQQALGQGPEFLTYFQNEAQLDKSGLPSDRFFAERPEGSVSTLKIQRTQQEDSAVYLCASSSRRTGGSPLHFGNGTRLTVT.

This clonotype came up a few times. The chain links TRBV6-4 to TRBJ2-1; D remains ambiguous. Trimming left V 0 bases short and J 5 bases short, with 11 bases between. The CDR3 is 15 residues long. Germline values: CDR1 MRHNA, CDR2 SNTAGT. The CDR3 DNA sequence: TGTGCCAGCAGTGACTCGTTGGGTCAAAACAATGAGCAGTTCTTC. This codes for CASSDSLGQNNEQFF.

The J gene is TRBJ2-1, the V gene TRBV12-3 or TRBV12-4; 8 positions agree with TRBD2. The length of the CDR3 is 17 residues. Trimming took 5 bases from V and 0 from J; bases not matched to a gene: 9. Here the CDR3 reads CASSGRAGVSSYNEQFF. The CDR3 coding sequence is TGTGCCAGCAGTGGGCGAGCGGGGGTGAGCTCCTACAATGAGCAGTTCTTC.

The rearrangement links TRBV7-2 to TRBJ2-5, with 9 bases aligning to TRBD2. Germline lookup yields CDR1 SGHTA and CDR2 FQGNSA. V was clipped by 1 base and J by 4 bases; unmatched bases: 10. This CDR3 region has 17 residues. The CDR3, as DNA: TGTGCCAGCAGCTTAGTGGTAGCGGGAGCGGCCCGAGAGACCCAGTACTTC. Protein product: CASSLVVAGAARETQYF. Complete variable domain (other parts from reference TRBV7-2 and TRBJ2-5): GAGVSQSPSNKVTEKGKDVELRCDPISGHTALYWYRQSLGQGLEFLIYFQGNSAPDKSGLPSDRFSAERTGGSVSTLTIQRTQQEDSAVYLCASSLVVAGAARETQYFGPGTRLLVL.

The chain combines TRBV3-1 with TRBJ2-5; a possible D gene is TRBD1 (5 bases). The CDR3 spans 15 residues. Deletions cut 4 bases from V and 0 bases from J, with 12 bases between. In germline, CDR1 is LGHDT, CDR2 YNNKEL (reference sequence). CDR3 bases: TGTGCCAGCAGCCGGGGCGACTTATACCAAGAGACCCAGTACTTC. Encoded protein: CASSRGDLYQETQYF.

V and J are TRBV20-1 and TRBJ2-7; the match to TRBD1 covers 9 bases. CDR3 length equals 16 residues. V lost 0 bases, J lost 6 bases, and 12 bases stayed unmatched. The germline V gene has CDR1 DFQATT and CDR2 SNEGSKA (reference sequence). CDR3 sequence reads: CSARESRDRVFGEQYF. DNA of the CDR3: TGCAGTGCTAGAGAAAGCCGGGACAGGGTTTTCGGCGAGCAGTACTTC.

This sequence joins TRBV4-2 and TRBJ1-1; unclear D gene. Looked up from germline, CDR1 is LGHNA and CDR2 is YNFKEQ. The CDR3 runs to 14 residues. V was trimmed by 5 bases and J by 3 bases, leaving 13 bases between them. The CDR3 region is CASSRSIRDTEAFF. In nucleotides, the CDR3 is TGTGCCAGCAGCAGGTCGATAAGGGACACTGAAGCTTTCTTT.

The CDR3 DNA sequence: TGCGCCAGCAGCTTGGCCCGGGATAGCTATGGCTACACCTTC. This gives the protein CASSLARDSYGYTF. V usage is TRBV5-1 and J usage is TRBJ1-2, with no clear D. Germline V gene sequence: CDR1 SGHRS, CDR2 YFSETQ. This CDR3 spans 14 amino acids. Deletions cut 0 bases from V and 4 bases from J, with 10 bases between.

The chain carries TRBV27 and TRBJ2-4, with D perhaps matching TRBD2 (6 bases). The CDR3 covers 14 residues. With 6 bases removed from V and 8 bases from J, the gap between germline ends came to 17 bases. Germline V gene data show CDR1 as MNHEY and CDR2 as SMNVEV (reference sequence). The CDR3 spells CASSTDGSRDIQYF. The CDR3 bases are TGTGCCAGCAGCACGGACGGGAGCAGGGACATTCAGTACTTC.

The chain has TRBV19 and TRBJ2-7; 11 bases are a match to TRBD1. The CDR3 contains 15 residues. Germline CDR1 LNHDA, CDR2 SQIVND (reference sequence). J was trimmed by 3 bases and V by 4 bases; bases with no gene match: 5. CDR3 DNA sequence: TGTGCCAGTAGTACCGGGACAGGGGGACTCTACGAGCAGTACTTC. This translates into CASSTGTGGLYEQYF.